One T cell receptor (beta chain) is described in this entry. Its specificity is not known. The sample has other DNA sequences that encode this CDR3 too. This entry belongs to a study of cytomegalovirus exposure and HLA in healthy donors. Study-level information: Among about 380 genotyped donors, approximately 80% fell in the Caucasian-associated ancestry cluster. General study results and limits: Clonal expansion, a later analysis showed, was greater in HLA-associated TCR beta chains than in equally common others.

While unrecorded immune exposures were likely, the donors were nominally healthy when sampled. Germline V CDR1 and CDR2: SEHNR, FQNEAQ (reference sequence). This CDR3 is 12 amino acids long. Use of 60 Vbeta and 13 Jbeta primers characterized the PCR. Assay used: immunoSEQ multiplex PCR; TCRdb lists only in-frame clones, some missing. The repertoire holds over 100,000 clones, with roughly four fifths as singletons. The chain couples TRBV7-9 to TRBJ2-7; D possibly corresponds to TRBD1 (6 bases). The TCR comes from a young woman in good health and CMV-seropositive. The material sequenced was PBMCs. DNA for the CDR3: TGTAGCAGCAGTTCGGACAGCTACGAGCAGTACTTC. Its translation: CSSSSDSYEQYF.